This TCR beta chain came from a study of T-cell reconstitution after alpha-beta-depleted transplantation in children. Germline values: CDR1 DFQATT, CDR2 SNEGSKA (reference sequence). The CDR3 spans 15 residues. V was pared by 3 bases and J by 0 bases, with 11 bases between. It was with unique molecular identifiers that the TCRbeta library was prepared. Using its own MiXCR run on the PCR reads, TCRdb lists one record per CDR3 protein. The table includes fewer than 400,000 distinct CDR3 sequences, around 20% detected once. This clonotype was seen repeatedly, ten times or more. The receptor was isolated from a human donor who donated a stem cell graft to a child with acute myeloid leukemia. The rearrangement joins TRBV20-1 to TRBJ2-2; D not certain. Material: PBMCs from the stem cell graft donor, obtained from the stem cell graft. Written as DNA, the CDR3 is TGCAGTGCTAGTGTAGGGTTGACGAACACCGGGGAGCTGTTTTTT. Its translation is CSASVGLTNTGELFF.